The rows below give T cell receptor beta chains drawn from one sample of a study of cytotoxic CD8 clonotypes in ibrutinib-treated CLL. The table came from immunoSEQ multiplex PCR; TCRdb's copy has only in-frame clones and leaves some out. The sample carries 250,000 to 350,000 clones, 70% to 80% recorded once. The specimen was PBMCs, collected at disease progression, from a patient treated with ibrutinib. The source is a human donor with chronic lymphocytic leukemia. CDR3s include the opening cysteine and the closing phenylalanine or tryptophan. A D gene is named only where the DNA matches it firmly. Rows give clone size only sometimes, using once, few, many, or a class for an expanded clone.

TGTGCCAGCAGTGAATATAGCCAGCCCCAGCATTTT	CASSEYSQPQHF	TRBV2	TRBJ1-5	few	NA
TGCGCCAGCAGCCGCACCCTCCGGGCCGCGAACATTCAGTACTTC	CASSRTLRAANIQYF	TRBV4-1	TRBJ2-4	few	NA
TGTGCCAGTAGTATAGGGCTCGGAACCAAAAACATTCAGTACTTC	CASSIGLGTKNIQYF	TRBV19	TRBJ2-4	few	NA
TGTGCCAGCAGCTTTGGAGGGGGTCAAGAGACCCAGTACTTC	CASSFGGGQETQYF	TRBV11-1	TRBJ2-5	NA	NA
TGTGCCACCAGCAGAGGTCTCGGGAGCTCCTACAATGAGCAGTTCTTC	CATSRGLGSSYNEQFF	TRBV15	TRBJ2-1	NA	NA
TGTGCCAGCTCACCCGGAGTAAACTCGGTGGCTTACGAGCAGTACTTC	CASSPGVNSVAYEQYF	TRBV18	TRBJ2-7	NA	NA
TGCAGTGCTAGGAGTGGTAATGAGCAGTTCTTC	CSARSGNEQFF	TRBV20-1	TRBJ2-1	NA	NA
TGTGCCAGTAGTATCCCGGGACTAGTCTCAGATACGCAGTATTTT	CASSIPGLVSDTQYF	TRBV19	TRBJ2-3	few	TRBD2
TGCGCCAGCAGTCAGAGGGCCTACAATGAGCAGTTCTTC	CASSQRAYNEQFF	TRBV23-1	TRBJ2-1	NA	NA
TGTGCCAGTAGTATAGTATTGAGGGAGTCCTACGAGCAGTACTTC	CASSIVLRESYEQYF	TRBV19	TRBJ2-7	NA	NA
TGTGCCAGCAGCTTAGGGGCAGGGCCTGGAAACACCATATATTTT	CASSLGAGPGNTIYF	TRBV11-2	TRBJ1-3	NA	NA
TGCGCCAGCAGCCTTTCGGGGCTGGGTGAGCAGTACTTC	CASSLSGLGEQYF	TRBV5-1	TRBJ2-7	few	NA
TGTGCCAGCGGGAAAGACAGGGGGCGAACCAACCGAGCCAAAAACATTCAGTACTTC	CASGKDRGRTNRAKNIQYF	TRBV27	TRBJ2-4	NA	TRBD1
TGTGCCGGAGGGACGGAAGAGACCCAGTACTTC	CAGGTEETQYF	TRBV2	TRBJ2-5	NA	NA
TGTGCCAGCAGAACAGGACGGGCGTTGTCCGGGGAGCTGTTTTTT	CASRTGRALSGELFF	TRBV6-5	TRBJ2-2	NA	NA
TGTGCCAGCAGATTGCGGGAGAAGGCCCCTAATGAGCAGTTCTTC	CASRLREKAPNEQFF	TRBV28	TRBJ2-1	NA	TRBD2
TGTGCCAGCAGCGGACCCGATCATGAGCAGTTCTTC	CASSGPDHEQFF	TRBV7-6	TRBJ2-1	few	NA
TGTGCCAGCAGCTTAGGACTAGCGGGGGACGAGCAGTACTTC	CASSLGLAGDEQYF	TRBV7-9	TRBJ2-7	NA	TRBD2
TGTGCCAGCAGTTACGGGGGGGCGAGGGACACTGAAGCTTTCTTT	CASSYGGARDTEAFF	TRBV6-6	TRBJ1-1	few	NA
TGCGCCAGCAGCCGCGAACCACGAGGGGGACTCTACGAGCAGTACTTC	CASSREPRGGLYEQYF	TRBV4-3	TRBJ2-7	NA	NA
TGTGCCAGCAGAGGGGGTGAGGGGGAGCAGTACTTC	CASRGGEGEQYF	TRBV6-6	TRBJ2-7	NA	NA
TGCGCCAGCAGCCGAACGGCCAGGGTGGGCACCGGGGAGCTGTTTTTT	CASSRTARVGTGELFF	TRBV4-3	TRBJ2-2	NA	NA
TGTGCCAGCAGCGCTCGGACAGGGACCATGAACACTGAAGCTTTCTTT	CASSARTGTMNTEAFF	TRBV9	TRBJ1-1	once	TRBD1
TGTGCCAGCAGTTATTACAATGAGCAGTTCTTC	CASSYYNEQFF	TRBV27	TRBJ2-1	NA	NA
TGCGCCAGCAGCCTCCGGGACAGGGTGGGTGAGACCCAGTACTTC	CASSLRDRVGETQYF	TRBV4-1	TRBJ2-5	few	TRBD1
TGTGCCAGCAGTATCCGGCCCTACGAGCAGTACTTC	CASSIRPYEQYF	TRBV28	TRBJ2-7	NA	NA
TGCGCCAGCAGCCTTGGACAGGGGGCTTTTAATGAGCAGTTCTTC	CASSLGQGAFNEQFF	TRBV5-1	TRBJ2-1	once	TRBD1
TGCGCCAGCAGCCAAGTACAGGGCGGCTACACCTTC	CASSQVQGGYTF	TRBV4-1	TRBJ1-2	NA	NA
TGTGCCAGCAGCGCTTATAGTTTGCCTCCGGGCCCCTACGAGCAGTACTTC	CASSAYSLPPGPYEQYF	TRBV7-9	TRBJ2-7	NA	NA
TGTGCCAGCAGGGGGACAGGGGAAGCTAACTATGGCTACACCTTC	CASRGTGEANYGYTF	TRBV28	TRBJ1-2	NA	TRBD1
TGTGCCAGCAGCTTAACGGGTTGGTCCTACGAGCAGTACTTC	CASSLTGWSYEQYF	TRBV11-2	TRBJ2-7	NA	NA
TGTGCCAGCAGCCCGGGACTAGCGGGAGGAGAGACCCAGTACTTC	CASSPGLAGGETQYF	TRBV7-9	TRBJ2-5	NA	TRBD2
TGCAGCGTTGGGACAGCCGACCAAGAGACCCAGTACTTC	CSVGTADQETQYF	TRBV29-1	TRBJ2-5	NA	NA
TGCAGCGTTGAAAAGGTCTGGACGGCTTCCGATACGCAGTATTTT	CSVEKVWTASDTQYF	TRBV29-1	TRBJ2-3	NA	NA
TGTGCCATCAGTGATAGTTTCCTTAAGGCCGCAGATACGCAGTATTTT	CAISDSFLKAADTQYF	TRBV10-3	TRBJ2-3	NA	NA
TGTGCCAGCAGTTTCCCACTGACTAGCGGAGCTAGCACAGATACGCAGTATTTT	CASSFPLTSGASTDTQYF	TRBV28	TRBJ2-3	NA	TRBD2
TGCGCCAGCAGCTTCCAAGGGGGCGCAGGTACAGGAGATACGCAGTATTTT	CASSFQGGAGTGDTQYF	TRBV5-1	TRBJ2-3	NA	TRBD1
TGCGCCAGCAGCCCCGGGGGTGGGCAGCCCCAGCATTTT	CASSPGGGQPQHF	TRBV5-1	TRBJ1-5	NA	NA
TGTGCCAGCAGCTTAGAGGAAGGGGCTGAAGCTTTCTTT	CASSLEEGAEAFF	TRBV11-2	TRBJ1-1	NA	NA
TGTGCCAGCAGCGTAGGGGGCAGGAATAATTCACCCCTCCACTTT	CASSVGGRNNSPLHF	TRBV9	TRBJ1-6	NA	NA
TGTGCCAGCTCATCCGCAGGGTTGGGAGCTTTCTTT	CASSSAGLGAFF	TRBV18	TRBJ1-1	NA	NA
TGTGCCATCAAGGGGTGGGACAGGGAAGACTATGGCTACACCTTC	CAIKGWDREDYGYTF	TRBV10-3	TRBJ1-2	once	TRBD1
TGTGCCAGCAGCTTAGTGGCTAGCGGGAGCCTCTTTAGCACAGATACGCAGTATTTT	CASSLVASGSLFSTDTQYF	TRBV7-8	TRBJ2-3	NA	TRBD2
TGTGCCATCAGGGGGACGGGCAACTCTGGAAACACCATATATTTT	CAIRGTGNSGNTIYF	TRBV10-3	TRBJ1-3	NA	NA
TGTGCCAGCACCCCCCATGGTGGGAGCTTATACGAGCAGTACTTC	CASTPHGGSLYEQYF	TRBV28	TRBJ2-7	NA	NA
TGTGCCAGCAGTTACACCGTCGGGAATGAGCAGTTCTTC	CASSYTVGNEQFF	TRBV6-6	TRBJ2-1	NA	NA
TGTGCCAGCAGCCCGACTGCTACCTACGAGCAGTACTTC	CASSPTATYEQYF	TRBV2	TRBJ2-7	NA	NA
TGTGCCACCAGCAGAGATGGACGGATTAATGAAAAACTGTTTTTT	CATSRDGRINEKLFF	TRBV15	TRBJ1-4	NA	NA
TGCGCCAGCAGCCAATACGACAGGCCCTCCTACGAGCAGTACTTC	CASSQYDRPSYEQYF	TRBV4-3	TRBJ2-7	NA	NA
TGCGCCAGCAGCTTGGAGCTGGATTCACCCCTCCACTTT	CASSLELDSPLHF	TRBV5-1	TRBJ1-6	few	NA